This TCR beta chain was identified during a study of CD8+CD57+ T cells in acquired aplastic anemia. Study observations and caveats: Sharing between patients and controls was observed for twenty-nine CD8+ CDR3 sequences.

This clonotype has ten or more counts. Its antigen is unidentified. Genomic DNA served as template for TCR beta VDJ and CDR3 profiling. TCRdb redid the calling of the reads with MiXCR, one entry per CDR3 protein. This table holds around 200,000 distinct CDR3 sequences, 48% found once. Patients picked for sequencing had shown CD8+CD57+ cell expansion detected by flow cytometry. No patient had been given any therapy when blood was sampled. The origin of this receptor is a human donor with aplastic anemia. Sequencing used sorted CD4+, CD8+, or CD8+CD57+ T cells (not recorded which) from PBMCs.

This CDR3 is CASSERDSLNTEAFF. For the CDR3, the DNA is TGTGCCAGCAGTGAACGGGACAGCCTGAACACTGAAGCTTTCTTT. The V and J genes are TRBV25-1 and TRBJ1-1; 7 nucleotides line up with TRBD1. The length of the CDR3 is 15 residues. The germline gives CDR1 MGHDK, CDR2 SYGVNS. The junction had 3 bases not matched to a gene; V was cut back by 2 bases and J by 0 bases.